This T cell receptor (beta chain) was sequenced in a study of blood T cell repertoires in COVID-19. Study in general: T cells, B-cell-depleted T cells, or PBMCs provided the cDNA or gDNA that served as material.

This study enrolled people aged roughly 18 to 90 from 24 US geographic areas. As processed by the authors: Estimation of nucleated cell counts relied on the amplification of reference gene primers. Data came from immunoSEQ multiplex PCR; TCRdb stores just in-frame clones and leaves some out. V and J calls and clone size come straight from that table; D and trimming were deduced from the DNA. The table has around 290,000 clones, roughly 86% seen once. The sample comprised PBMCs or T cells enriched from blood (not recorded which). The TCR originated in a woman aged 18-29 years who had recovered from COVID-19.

The CDR3 loop reads CASSQPDRTNNEKLFF. CDR3 DNA sequence: TGCGCCAGCAGTCAACCGGACAGGACCAATAATGAAAAACTGTTTTTT. The genes are TRBV23-1 and TRBJ1-4; 7 nucleotides agree with TRBD1. TRBV23-1 belongs to the ORF category, with a function that is uncertain. Unmatched junction bases numbered 7, after V lost 2 bases and J lost 4 bases. The CDR3 totals 16 residues.